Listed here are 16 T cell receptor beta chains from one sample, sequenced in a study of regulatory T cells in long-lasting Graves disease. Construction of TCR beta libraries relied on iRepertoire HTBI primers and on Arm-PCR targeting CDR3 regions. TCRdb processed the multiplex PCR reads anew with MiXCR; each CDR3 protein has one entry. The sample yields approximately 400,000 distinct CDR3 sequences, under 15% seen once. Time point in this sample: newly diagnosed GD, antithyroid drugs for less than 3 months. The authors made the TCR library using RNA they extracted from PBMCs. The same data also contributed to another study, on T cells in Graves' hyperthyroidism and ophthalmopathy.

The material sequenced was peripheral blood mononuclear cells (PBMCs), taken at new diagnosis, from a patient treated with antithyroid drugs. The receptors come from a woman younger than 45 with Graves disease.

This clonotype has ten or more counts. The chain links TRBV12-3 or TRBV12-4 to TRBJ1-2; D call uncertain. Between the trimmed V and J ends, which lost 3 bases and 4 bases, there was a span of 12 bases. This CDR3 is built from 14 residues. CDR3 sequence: CASSLDATPYGYTF. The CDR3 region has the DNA TGTGCCAGCAGTTTGGATGCTACCCCCTATGGCTACACCTTC.

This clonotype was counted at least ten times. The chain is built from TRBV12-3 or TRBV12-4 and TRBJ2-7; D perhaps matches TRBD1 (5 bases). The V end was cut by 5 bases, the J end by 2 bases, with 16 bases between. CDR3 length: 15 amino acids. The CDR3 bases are TGTGCCAGCAGTACCCAGTGGCAGGGTCCCTACGAGCAGTACTTC. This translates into CASSTQWQGPYEQYF.

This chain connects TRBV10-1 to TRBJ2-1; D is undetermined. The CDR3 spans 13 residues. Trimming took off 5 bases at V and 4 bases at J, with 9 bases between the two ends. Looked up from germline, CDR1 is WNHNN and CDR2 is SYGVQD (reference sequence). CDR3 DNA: TGCGCCAGCAGTAGGGCCAATTACAATGAGCAGTTCTTC. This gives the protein CASSRANYNEQFF.

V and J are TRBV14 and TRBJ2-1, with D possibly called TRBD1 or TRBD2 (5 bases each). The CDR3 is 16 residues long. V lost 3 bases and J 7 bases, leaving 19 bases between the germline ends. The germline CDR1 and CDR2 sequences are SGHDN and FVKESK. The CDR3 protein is CASSHPRVHGMNEQFF. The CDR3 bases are TGTGCCAGCAGCCACCCCAGGGTACACGGGATGAATGAGCAGTTCTTC.

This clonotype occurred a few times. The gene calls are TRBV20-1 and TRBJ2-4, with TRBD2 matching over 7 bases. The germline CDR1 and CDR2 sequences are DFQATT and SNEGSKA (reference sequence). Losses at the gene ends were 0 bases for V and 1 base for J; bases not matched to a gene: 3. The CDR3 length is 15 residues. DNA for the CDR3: TGCAGTGCTAGAGATCGGGGGGAGGCCAAAAACATTCAGTACTTC. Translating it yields CSARDRGEAKNIQYF.

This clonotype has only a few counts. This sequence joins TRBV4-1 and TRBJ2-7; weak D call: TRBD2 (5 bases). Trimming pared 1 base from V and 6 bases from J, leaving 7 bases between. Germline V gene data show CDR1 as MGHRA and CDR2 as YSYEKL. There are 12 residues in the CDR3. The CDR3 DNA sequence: TGCGCCAGCAGCCAAGCCGGGGTCGAGCAGTACTTC. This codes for CASSQAGVEQYF.

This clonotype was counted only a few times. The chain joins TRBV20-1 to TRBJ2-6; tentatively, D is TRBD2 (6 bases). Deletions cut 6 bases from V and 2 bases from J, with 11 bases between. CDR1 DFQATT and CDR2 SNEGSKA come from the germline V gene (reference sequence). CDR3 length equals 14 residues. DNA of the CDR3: TGCAGTGCCCGAGGAGGGGCTGGGGCCAACGTCCTGACTTTC. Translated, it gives CSARGGAGANVLTF.

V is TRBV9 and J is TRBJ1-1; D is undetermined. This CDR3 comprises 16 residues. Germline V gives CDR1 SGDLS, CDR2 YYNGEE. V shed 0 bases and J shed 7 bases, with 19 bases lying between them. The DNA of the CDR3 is TGTGCCAGCAGCGTAGAGAGCTCCCCCTCGACGCGTGAAGCTTTCTTT. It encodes CASSVESSPSTREAFF.

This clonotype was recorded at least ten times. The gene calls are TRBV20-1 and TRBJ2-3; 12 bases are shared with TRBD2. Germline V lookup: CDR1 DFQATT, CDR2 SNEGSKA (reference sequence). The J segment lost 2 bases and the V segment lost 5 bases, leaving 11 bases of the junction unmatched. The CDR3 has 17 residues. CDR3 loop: CSAPGLAGFGLTDTQYF. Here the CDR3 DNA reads TGCAGTGCTCCCGGACTAGCGGGATTTGGTCTCACAGATACGCAGTATTTT.

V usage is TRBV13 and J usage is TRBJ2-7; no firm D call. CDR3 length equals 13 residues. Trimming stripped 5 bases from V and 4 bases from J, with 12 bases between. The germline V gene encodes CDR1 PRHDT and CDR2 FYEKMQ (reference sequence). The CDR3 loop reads CASSPRSEYEQYF. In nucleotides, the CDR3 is TGTGCCAGCAGCCCCCGGTCAGAATACGAGCAGTACTTC. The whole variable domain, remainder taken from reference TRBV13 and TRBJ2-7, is AAGVIQSPRHLIKEKRETATLKCYPIPRHDTVYWYQQGPGQDPQFLISFYEKMQSDKGSIPDRFSAQQFSDYHSELNMSSLELGDSALYFCASSPRSEYEQYFGPGTRLTVT.

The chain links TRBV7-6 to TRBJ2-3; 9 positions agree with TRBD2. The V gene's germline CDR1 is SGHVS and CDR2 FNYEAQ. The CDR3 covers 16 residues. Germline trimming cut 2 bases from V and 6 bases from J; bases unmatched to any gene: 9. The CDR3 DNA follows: TGTGCCAGCAGCTTACCGTACAGGACTAGCGCTGATACGCAGTATTTT. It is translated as CASSLPYRTSADTQYF.

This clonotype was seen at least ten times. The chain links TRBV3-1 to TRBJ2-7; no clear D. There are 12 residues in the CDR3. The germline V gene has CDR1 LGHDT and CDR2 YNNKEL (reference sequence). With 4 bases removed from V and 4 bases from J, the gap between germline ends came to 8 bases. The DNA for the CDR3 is TGTGCCAGCAGCCGGCAGACGTACGAGCAGTACTTC. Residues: CASSRQTYEQYF.

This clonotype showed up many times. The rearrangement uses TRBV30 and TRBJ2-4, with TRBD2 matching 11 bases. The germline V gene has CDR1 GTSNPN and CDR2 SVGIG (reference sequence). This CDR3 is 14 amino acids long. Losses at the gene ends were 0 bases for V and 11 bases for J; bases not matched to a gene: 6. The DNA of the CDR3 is TGTGCCTGGAGTGTGGGTAGCGGGAGGGCCCTTCAGTACTTC. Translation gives CAWSVGSGRALQYF. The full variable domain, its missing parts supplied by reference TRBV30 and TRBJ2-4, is SQTIHQWPATLVQPVGSPLSLECTVEGTSNPNLYWYRQAAGRGLQLLFYSVGIGQISSEVPQNLSASRPQDRQFILSSKKLLLSDSGFYLCAWSVGSGRALQYFGAGTRLSVL.

The CDR3 sequence: CASSQDGGLAGEKKTQYF. Written as DNA, the CDR3 is TGTGCCAGCAGCCAAGATGGAGGACTAGCGGGAGAAAAGAAGACCCAGTACTTC. V gene TRBV14 combines with J gene TRBJ2-5, with 13 positions matching TRBD2. Germline V gene sequence: CDR1 SGHDN, CDR2 FVKESK. V dropped 0 bases and J dropped 6; count of bases not matched to a gene: 10. The CDR3 length is 18 residues.

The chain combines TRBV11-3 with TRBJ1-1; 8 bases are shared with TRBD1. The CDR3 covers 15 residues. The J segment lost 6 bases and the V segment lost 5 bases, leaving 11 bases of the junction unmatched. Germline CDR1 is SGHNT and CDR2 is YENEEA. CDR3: CASSLGGQGGPEAFF. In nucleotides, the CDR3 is TGTGCCAGCAGCCTAGGAGGACAGGGCGGCCCTGAAGCTTTCTTT.

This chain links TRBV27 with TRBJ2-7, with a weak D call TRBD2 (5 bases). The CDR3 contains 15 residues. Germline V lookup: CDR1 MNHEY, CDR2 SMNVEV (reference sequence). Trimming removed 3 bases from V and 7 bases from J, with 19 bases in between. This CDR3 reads CASSLIGFGGSEQYF. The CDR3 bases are TGTGCCAGCAGTTTGATTGGTTTTGGAGGTTCGGAGCAGTACTTC.